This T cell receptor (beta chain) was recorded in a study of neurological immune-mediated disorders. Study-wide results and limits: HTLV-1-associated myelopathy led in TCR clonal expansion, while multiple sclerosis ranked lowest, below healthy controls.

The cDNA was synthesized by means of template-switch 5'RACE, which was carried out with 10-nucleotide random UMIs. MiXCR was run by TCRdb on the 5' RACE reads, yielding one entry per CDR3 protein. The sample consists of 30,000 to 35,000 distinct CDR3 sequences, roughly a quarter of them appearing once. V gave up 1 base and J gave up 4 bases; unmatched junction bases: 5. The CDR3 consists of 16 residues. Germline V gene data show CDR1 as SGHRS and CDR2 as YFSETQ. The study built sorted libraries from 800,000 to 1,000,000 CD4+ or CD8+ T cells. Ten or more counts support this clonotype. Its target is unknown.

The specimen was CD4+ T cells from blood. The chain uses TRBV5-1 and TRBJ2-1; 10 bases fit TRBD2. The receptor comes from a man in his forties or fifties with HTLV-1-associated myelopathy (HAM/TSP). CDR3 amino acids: CASSLKLAGDYNEQFF. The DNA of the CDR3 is TGCGCCAGCAGCTTGAAGCTAGCGGGGGATTACAATGAGCAGTTCTTC. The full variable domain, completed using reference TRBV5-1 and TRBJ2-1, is KAGVTQTPRYLIKTRGQQVTLSCSPISGHRSVSWYQQTPGQGLQFLFEYFSETQRNKGNFPGRFSGRQFSNSRSEMNVSTLELGDSALYLCASSLKLAGDYNEQFFGPGTRLTVL.